Shown below are 21 T cell receptor beta chains from a single sample sequenced in a study of cytomegalovirus exposure and HLA in healthy donors. Generated by immunoSEQ multiplex PCR, the TCRdb table keeps only in-frame clones and is missing some. The sample yields 250,000 to 300,000 clones, around 87% seen once. The sample was PBMCs. Source of these receptors: a woman aged 18-35 years in good health and CMV-seronegative.

This clone was seen only once. The chain carries TRBV27 and TRBJ2-1, with D perhaps TRBD1 (5 bases). The CDR3 loop spans 13 amino acids. The V end lost 6 bases, the J end lost 7 bases, and 13 bases lay between the germline ends. Germline values: CDR1 MNHEY, CDR2 SMNVEV (reference sequence). CDR3 nucleotides: TGTGCCAGCAGCCCTACGACAGAGAATGAGCAGTTCTTC. Translation: CASSPTTENEQFF.

CDR3 sequence reads: CASSSWGLAGSSYEQYF. The CDR3 nucleotides are TGTGCCAGCAGCTCGTGGGGACTAGCGGGGAGCTCCTACGAGCAGTACTTC. The chain joins TRBV7-2 to TRBJ2-7, with TRBD2 matching 13 bases. From germline, CDR1 is SGHTA and CDR2 FQGNSA. V lost 4 bases to trimming and J lost 0 bases; unmatched junction nucleotides: 6. CDR3 length: 17 amino acids.

The chain uses TRBV5-4 and TRBJ1-5, with D unclear. Germline V gene lookup returns CDR1 SGHNT and CDR2 YYREEE (reference sequence). Trimming left V 4 bases short and J 4 bases short, with 6 bases between. The CDR3 is 12 residues long. In DNA form, the CDR3 reads TGTGCCAGCAGCGCGCCAAATCAGCCCCAGCATTTT. It yields the protein CASSAPNQPQHF.

J is TRBJ2-7 and V is TRBV7-2; tentatively, D is TRBD2 (5 bases). The V end was cut by 5 bases, the J end by 3 bases, with 14 bases between. This CDR3 is built from 14 residues. Per germline, CDR1 SGHTA and CDR2 FQGNSA. The CDR3 sequence: CASSLNGLIYEQYF. The CDR3 DNA follows: TGTGCCAGCAGCCTGAACGGACTTATCTACGAGCAGTACTTC. Combining the CDR3 with reference TRBV7-2 and TRBJ2-7 gives the whole variable domain GAGVSQSPSNKVTEKGKDVELRCDPISGHTALYWYRQSLGQGLEFLIYFQGNSAPDKSGLPSDRFSAERTGGSVSTLTIQRTQQEDSAVYLCASSLNGLIYEQYFGPGTRLTVT.

The CDR3 loop reads CASSPPGTGKGTGELFF. CDR3 nucleotides: TGTGCCAGCTCACCACCGGGGACTGGAAAAGGGACCGGGGAGCTGTTTTTT. The chain combines TRBV18 with TRBJ2-2; D possibly corresponds to TRBD2 (6 bases). Per the germline V gene, CDR1 is KGHSH and CDR2 is LQKENI. The CDR3 loop spans 17 amino acids. V was trimmed by 0 bases and J by 5 bases, leaving 16 bases between them.

The CDR3 reads CASSLDRAGELFF. CDR3 bases: TGTGCCAGCAGCCTAGACAGGGCCGGGGAGCTGTTTTTT. The genes are TRBV5-6 and TRBJ2-2, with TRBD1 matching 7 bases. CDR3 length equals 13 residues. Germline values: CDR1 SGHDT, CDR2 YYEEEE. V gave up 4 bases and J gave up 6 bases; unmatched junction bases: 3.

The rearrangement uses TRBV7-9 and TRBJ1-1; perhaps TRBD1 as D (5 bases). The CDR3 is 14 residues long. Between the trimmed V and J ends, which lost 4 bases and 1 base, there was a span of 10 bases. From germline, CDR1 is SEHNR and CDR2 FQNEAQ (reference sequence). CDR3 DNA: TGTGCCAGCAGCTCCAGGGTTGGGAACACTGAAGCTTTCTTT. Amino acid sequence: CASSSRVGNTEAFF.

The genes are TRBV28 and TRBJ2-1; D is possibly TRBD1 (6 bases). Trimming pared 2 bases from V and 4 bases from J, leaving 18 bases between. This CDR3 comprises 17 residues. From germline, CDR1 is MDHEN and CDR2 SYDVKM. CDR3 in DNA: TGTGCCAGCAGTTTAGGGGGCCCCGTATTATGGTACAATGAGCAGTTCTTC. Translating gives CASSLGGPVLWYNEQFF.

The chain combines TRBV5-1 with TRBJ2-2; TRBD2 is a possible D gene (6 bases). The V gene lost 0 bases and the J gene lost 7 bases, with 10 bases spanning the gap. Germline V gene lookup returns CDR1 SGHRS and CDR2 YFSETQ. There are 14 residues in the CDR3. CDR3 DNA: TGCGCCAGCAGCTTGGTTCAGGAGGGCGGGGAGCTGTTTTTT. It codes for CASSLVQEGGELFF.

This clone showed up just once. The chain couples TRBV6-1 to TRBJ2-3; TRBD1 matches 10 bases. The CDR3 is made up of 15 amino acids. Germline assignment: CDR1 MNHNS and CDR2 SASEGT. Losses at the gene ends were 4 bases for V and 2 bases for J; bases not matched to a gene: 3. The DNA for the CDR3 is TGTGCCAGCAGTGTGGGACAGGGGATCACAGATACGCAGTATTTT. Encoded protein: CASSVGQGITDTQYF.

The V call is TRBV11-2, the J call TRBJ2-7, with a weak D call TRBD2 (6 bases). Germline loops: CDR1 SGHAT, CDR2 FQNNGV. Trimming left V 0 bases short and J 2 bases short, with 17 bases between. CDR3 length: 17 residues. CDR3 protein: CASSLDGNWGDPYEQYF. In DNA, the CDR3 is TGTGCCAGCAGCTTAGATGGCAATTGGGGGGATCCCTACGAGCAGTACTTC.

This chain uses TRBV2 with TRBJ2-5; 13 nucleotides align to TRBD2. Per germline, CDR1 SNHLY and CDR2 FYNNEI. This CDR3 has 13 amino acids. After removal of 8 bases from V and 7 bases from J, the junction contained 4 bases not matched to a gene. The CDR3 protein is CASGLAGAWTQYF. In nucleotides, the CDR3 is TGTGCCAGCGGACTAGCGGGGGCTTGGACCCAGTACTTC.

This clone is a singleton in its sample. The rearrangement uses TRBV5-4 and TRBJ2-3, with 7 bases that match TRBD1. With V trimmed by 5 bases and J by 5 bases, 11 bases remained unmatched. The CDR3 is made up of 15 amino acids. Germline assignment: CDR1 SGHNT and CDR2 YYREEE (reference sequence). Here the CDR3 DNA reads TGTGCCAGCAGACGATCCGGGACAGTCCAAGATACGCAGTATTTT. Translated: CASRRSGTVQDTQYF.

The rearrangement uses TRBV2 and TRBJ2-2, with TRBD2 matching 14 bases. The trim removed 8 bases at V and 5 bases at J, leaving 10 bases unmatched. CDR1 is SNHLY and CDR2 is FYNNEI in the germline V gene. The CDR3 covers 17 residues. The CDR3 here is CASWAMGLAGDTGELFF. CDR3 DNA: TGTGCCAGCTGGGCCATGGGACTAGCGGGGGATACCGGGGAGCTGTTTTTT.

This chain links TRBV27 with TRBJ1-6; D ambiguous. CDR3 size: 16 residues. Germline-derived CDR1 and CDR2 are MNHEY and SMNVEV (reference sequence). V lost 2 bases, J lost 9 bases, and 17 bases lay in between. CDR3 coding DNA: TGTGCCAGCAGTTTAGTGAAGGCCGGGGTAGGTTCACCCCTCCACTTT. Residues: CASSLVKAGVGSPLHF.

The chain uses TRBV5-3 and TRBJ1-5, with D maybe TRBD1 (5 bases). TRBV5-3 is designated an ORF whose function remains uncertain. The CDR3 is 14 residues long. The V gene lost 5 bases and the J gene lost 4 bases, with 13 bases spanning the gap. The CDR3 DNA reads TGTGCCAGAAGGGCCCAGGGCCGGAATCAGCCCCAGCATTTT. Its protein is CARRAQGRNQPQHF.

The gene calls are TRBV5-1 and TRBJ1-3, with a tentative D call TRBD1 (5 bases). Germline V gene data show CDR1 as SGHRS and CDR2 as YFSETQ. V was shortened by 7 bases and J by 3 bases, with 11 bases between the two germline ends. The CDR3 spans 13 residues. The CDR3 loop is CASQGFDGNTIYF. Written as DNA, the CDR3 is TGCGCCAGCCAGGGTTTTGATGGAAACACCATATATTTT.

The gene calls are TRBV7-2 and TRBJ2-1; TRBD2 aligns across 7 bases. CDR3 length: 17 amino acids. V dropped 0 bases and J dropped 5; count of bases not matched to a gene: 10. Germline V lookup: CDR1 SGHTA, CDR2 FQGNSA. This CDR3 is CASSLAGVGGMNNEQFF. The CDR3 DNA reads TGTGCCAGCAGCTTAGCGGGAGTGGGGGGGATGAACAATGAGCAGTTCTTC.

The chain joins TRBV29-1 to TRBJ1-2; TRBD1 aligns across 8 bases. This CDR3 comprises 13 residues. The V gene end was trimmed by 4 bases and the J gene end by 6 bases; junction bases not matched to a gene: 7. The germline V gene encodes CDR1 SQVTM and CDR2 ANQGSEA. Here the CDR3 DNA reads TGCAGCGTTGTATGGACAGGGCCGGATGGCTACACCTTC. Translated, it gives CSVVWTGPDGYTF.

This clone was detected only a few times. The CDR3 DNA sequence: TGTGCCAGCAGCTTGGAGTGGGCCGTCAATTCACCCCTCCACTTT. This sequence encodes CASSLEWAVNSPLHF. The chain is built from TRBV5-4 and TRBJ1-6; D is ambiguous. V lost 0 bases and J lost 7, with 11 bases in between. CDR3 length: 15 amino acids. The V gene's germline CDR1 is SGHNT and CDR2 YYREEE (reference sequence).

This clone appeared once. The J gene is TRBJ1-2, the V gene TRBV7-2; TRBD1 might be the D (6 bases). CDR1 SGHTA and CDR2 FQGNSA come from the germline V gene. The CDR3 runs 14 residues. Trimming shortened V by 7 bases and J by 2 bases, and 14 bases separated the two germline ends. The CDR3 DNA reads as TGTGCCAGCAACCCGGGAGGGGGGAACTATGGCTACACCTTC. The encoded protein is CASNPGGGNYGYTF.